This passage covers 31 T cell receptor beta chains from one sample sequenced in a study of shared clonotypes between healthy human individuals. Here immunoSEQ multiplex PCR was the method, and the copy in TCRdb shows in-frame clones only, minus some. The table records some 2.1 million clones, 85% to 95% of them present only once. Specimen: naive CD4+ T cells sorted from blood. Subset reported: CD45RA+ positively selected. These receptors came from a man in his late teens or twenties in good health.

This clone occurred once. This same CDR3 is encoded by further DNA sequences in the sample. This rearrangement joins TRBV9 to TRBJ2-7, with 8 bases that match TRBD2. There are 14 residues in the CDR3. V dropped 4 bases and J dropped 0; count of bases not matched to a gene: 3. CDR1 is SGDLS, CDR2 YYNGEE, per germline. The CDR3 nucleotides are TGTGCCAGCAGCCCGGGGGGGAGCTCCTACGAGCAGTACTTC. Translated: CASSPGGSSYEQYF.

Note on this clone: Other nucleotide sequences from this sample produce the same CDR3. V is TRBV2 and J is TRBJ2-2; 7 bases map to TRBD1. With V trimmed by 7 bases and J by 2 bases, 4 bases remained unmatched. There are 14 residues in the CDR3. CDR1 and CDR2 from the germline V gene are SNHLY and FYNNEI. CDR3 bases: TGTGCCAGCAATCGGGACAGAAACACCGGGGAGCTGTTTTTT. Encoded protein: CASNRDRNTGELFF.

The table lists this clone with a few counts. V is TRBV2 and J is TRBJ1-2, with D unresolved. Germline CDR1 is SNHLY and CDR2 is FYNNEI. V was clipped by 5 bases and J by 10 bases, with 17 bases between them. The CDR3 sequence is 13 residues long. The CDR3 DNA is TGTGCCAGCAGTCCAGACATAATCTTGTCCTACACCTTC. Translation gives CASSPDIILSYTF.

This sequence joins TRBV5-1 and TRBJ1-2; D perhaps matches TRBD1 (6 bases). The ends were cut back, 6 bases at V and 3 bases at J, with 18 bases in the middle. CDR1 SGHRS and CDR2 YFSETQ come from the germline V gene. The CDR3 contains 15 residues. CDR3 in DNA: TGCGCCAGCACCCGAGGGGGGCTATCTGACTATGGCTACACCTTC. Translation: CASTRGGLSDYGYTF.

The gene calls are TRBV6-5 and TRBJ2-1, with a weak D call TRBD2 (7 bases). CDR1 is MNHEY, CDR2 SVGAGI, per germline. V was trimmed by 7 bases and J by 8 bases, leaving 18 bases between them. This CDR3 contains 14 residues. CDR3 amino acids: CASNGPGGIYEQFF. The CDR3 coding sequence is TGTGCCAGCAACGGGCCGGGGGGCATCTATGAGCAGTTCTTC.

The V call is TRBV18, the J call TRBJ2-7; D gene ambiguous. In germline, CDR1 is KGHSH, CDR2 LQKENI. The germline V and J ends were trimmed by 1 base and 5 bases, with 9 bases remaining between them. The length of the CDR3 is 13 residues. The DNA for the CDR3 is TGTGCCAGCTCACCACTCAACGGCAACGAGCAGTACTTC. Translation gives CASSPLNGNEQYF.

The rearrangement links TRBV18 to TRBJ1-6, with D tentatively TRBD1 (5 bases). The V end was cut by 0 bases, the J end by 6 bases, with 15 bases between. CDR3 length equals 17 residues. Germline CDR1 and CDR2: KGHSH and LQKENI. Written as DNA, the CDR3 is TGTGCCAGCTCACCACCTTCTACAGGAGCGAGTAATTCACCCCTCCACTTT. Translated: CASSPPSTGASNSPLHF.

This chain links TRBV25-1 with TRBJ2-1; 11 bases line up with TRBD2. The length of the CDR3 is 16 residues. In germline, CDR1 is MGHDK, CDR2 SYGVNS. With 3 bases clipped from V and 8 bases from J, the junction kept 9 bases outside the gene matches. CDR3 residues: CASSEWVAGGMDEQFF. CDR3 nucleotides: TGTGCCAGCAGTGAGTGGGTAGCGGGAGGGATGGATGAGCAGTTCTTC.

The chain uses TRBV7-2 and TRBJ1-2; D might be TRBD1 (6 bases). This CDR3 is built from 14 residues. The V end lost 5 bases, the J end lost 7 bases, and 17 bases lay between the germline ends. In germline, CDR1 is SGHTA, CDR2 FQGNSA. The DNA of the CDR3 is TGTGCCAGCAGCCCGAGACAGGCTGTGAGTGGCTACACCTTC. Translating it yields CASSPRQAVSGYTF.

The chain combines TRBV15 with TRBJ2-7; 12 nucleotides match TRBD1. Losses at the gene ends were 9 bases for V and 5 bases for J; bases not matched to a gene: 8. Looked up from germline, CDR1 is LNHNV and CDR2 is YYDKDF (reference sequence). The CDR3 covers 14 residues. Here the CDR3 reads CATLPGQGADEQYF. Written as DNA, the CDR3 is TGTGCCACTCTCCCGGGACAGGGGGCTGACGAGCAGTACTTC.

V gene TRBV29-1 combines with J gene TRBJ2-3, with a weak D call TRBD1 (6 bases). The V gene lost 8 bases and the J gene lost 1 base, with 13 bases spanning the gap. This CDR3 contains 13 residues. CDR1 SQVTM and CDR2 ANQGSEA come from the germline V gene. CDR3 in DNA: TGCAGCCACAGACAGGATCGCACAGATACGCAGTATTTT. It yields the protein CSHRQDRTDTQYF.

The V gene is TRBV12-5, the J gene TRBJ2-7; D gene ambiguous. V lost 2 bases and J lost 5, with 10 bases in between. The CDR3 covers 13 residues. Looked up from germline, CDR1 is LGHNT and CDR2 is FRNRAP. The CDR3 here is CASGLIDRDEQYF. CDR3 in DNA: TGTGCTAGTGGTTTGATAGACCGGGACGAGCAGTACTTC.

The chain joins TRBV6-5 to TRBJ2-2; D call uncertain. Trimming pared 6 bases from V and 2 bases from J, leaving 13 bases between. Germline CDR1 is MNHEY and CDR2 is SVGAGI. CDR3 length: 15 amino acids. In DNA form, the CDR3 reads TGTGCCAGCAGGGCCCCAGGAATAAACACCGGGGAGCTGTTTTTT. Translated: CASRAPGINTGELFF.

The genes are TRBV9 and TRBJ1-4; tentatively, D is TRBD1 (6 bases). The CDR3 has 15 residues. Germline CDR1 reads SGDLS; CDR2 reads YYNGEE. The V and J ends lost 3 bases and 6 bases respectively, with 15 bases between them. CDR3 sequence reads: CASSAGLGADEKLFF. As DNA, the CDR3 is TGTGCCAGCAGCGCAGGGTTGGGGGCCGATGAAAAACTGTTTTTT.

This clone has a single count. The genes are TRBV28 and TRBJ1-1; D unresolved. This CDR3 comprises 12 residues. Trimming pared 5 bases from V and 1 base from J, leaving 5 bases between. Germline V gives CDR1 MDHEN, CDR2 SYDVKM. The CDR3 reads CASSQANTEAFF. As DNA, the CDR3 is TGTGCCAGCAGTCAGGCGAACACTGAAGCTTTCTTT.

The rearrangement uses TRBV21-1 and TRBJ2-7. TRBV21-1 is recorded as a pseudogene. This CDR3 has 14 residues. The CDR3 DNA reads TGTGCCAGCAGCAAAAAAAAGGGACGTTACGAGCAGTACTTC. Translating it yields CASSKKKGRYEQYF.

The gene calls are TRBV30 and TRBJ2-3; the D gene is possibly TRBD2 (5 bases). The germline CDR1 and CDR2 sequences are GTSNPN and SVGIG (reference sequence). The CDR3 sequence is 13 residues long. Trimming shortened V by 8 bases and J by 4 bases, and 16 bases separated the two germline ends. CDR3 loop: CARRLPGADTQYF. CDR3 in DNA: TGTGCCCGGCGGCTACCCGGGGCAGATACGCAGTATTTT.

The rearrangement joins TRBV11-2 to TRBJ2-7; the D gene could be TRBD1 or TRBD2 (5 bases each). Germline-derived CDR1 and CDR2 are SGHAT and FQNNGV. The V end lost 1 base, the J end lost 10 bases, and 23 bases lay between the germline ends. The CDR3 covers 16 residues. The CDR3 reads CASSLAPFGALGRQYF. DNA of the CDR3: TGTGCCAGCAGCTTAGCCCCCTTCGGGGCCCTTGGACGACAGTACTTC.

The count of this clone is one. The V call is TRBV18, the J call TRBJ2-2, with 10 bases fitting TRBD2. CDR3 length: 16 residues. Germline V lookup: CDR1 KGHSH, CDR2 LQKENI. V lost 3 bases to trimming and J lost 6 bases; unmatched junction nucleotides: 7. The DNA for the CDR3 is TGTGCCAGCTCACCCGTGTTGGGACTAGCGTCCGGGGAGCTGTTTTTT. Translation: CASSPVLGLASGELFF.

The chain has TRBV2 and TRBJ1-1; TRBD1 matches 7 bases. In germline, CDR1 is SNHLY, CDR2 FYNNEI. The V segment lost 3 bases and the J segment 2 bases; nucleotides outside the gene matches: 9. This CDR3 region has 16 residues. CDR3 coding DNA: TGTGCCAGCAGTGAGGGGCGTGCAGGGGGTAACACTGAAGCTTTCTTT. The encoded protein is CASSEGRAGGNTEAFF. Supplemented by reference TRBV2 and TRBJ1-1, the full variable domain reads EPEVTQTPSHQVTQMGQEVILRCVPISNHLYFYWYRQILGQKVEFLVSFYNNEISEKSEIFDDQFSVERPDGSNFTLKIRSTKLEDSAMYFCASSEGRAGGNTEAFFGQGTRLTVV.

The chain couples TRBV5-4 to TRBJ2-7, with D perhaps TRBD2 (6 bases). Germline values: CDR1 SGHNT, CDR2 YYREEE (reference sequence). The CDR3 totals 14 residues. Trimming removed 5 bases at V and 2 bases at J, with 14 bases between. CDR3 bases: TGTGCCAGCAGGGACCAGCGGGCCGCCTACGAGCAGTACTTC. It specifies CASRDQRAAYEQYF.

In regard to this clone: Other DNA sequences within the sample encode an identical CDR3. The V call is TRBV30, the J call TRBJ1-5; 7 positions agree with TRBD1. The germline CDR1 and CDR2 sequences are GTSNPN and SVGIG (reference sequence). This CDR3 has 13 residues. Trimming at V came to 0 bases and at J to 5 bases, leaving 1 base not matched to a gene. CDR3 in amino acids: CAWSVTGDQPQHF. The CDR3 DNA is TGTGCCTGGAGTGTCACAGGGGATCAGCCCCAGCATTTT.

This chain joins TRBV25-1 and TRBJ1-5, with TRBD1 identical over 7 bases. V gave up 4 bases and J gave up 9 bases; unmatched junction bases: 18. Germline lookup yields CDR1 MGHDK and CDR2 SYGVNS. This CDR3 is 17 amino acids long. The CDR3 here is CASSGRSGGRGNPPQHF. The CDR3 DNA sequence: TGTGCCAGCAGTGGGCGGTCTGGGGGCAGGGGGAACCCGCCCCAGCATTTT.

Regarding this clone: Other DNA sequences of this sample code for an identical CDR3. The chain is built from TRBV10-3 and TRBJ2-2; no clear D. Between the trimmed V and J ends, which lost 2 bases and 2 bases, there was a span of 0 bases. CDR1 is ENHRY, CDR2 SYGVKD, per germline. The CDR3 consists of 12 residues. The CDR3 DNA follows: TGTGCCATCAGTGAGAACACCGGGGAGCTGTTTTTT. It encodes CAISENTGELFF.

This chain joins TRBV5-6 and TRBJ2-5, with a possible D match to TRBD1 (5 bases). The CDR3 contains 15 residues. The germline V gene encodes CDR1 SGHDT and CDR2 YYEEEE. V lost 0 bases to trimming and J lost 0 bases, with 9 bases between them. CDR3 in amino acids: CASSLGRQYQETQYF. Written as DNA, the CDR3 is TGTGCCAGCAGCTTGGGTAGACAGTACCAAGAGACCCAGTACTTC.

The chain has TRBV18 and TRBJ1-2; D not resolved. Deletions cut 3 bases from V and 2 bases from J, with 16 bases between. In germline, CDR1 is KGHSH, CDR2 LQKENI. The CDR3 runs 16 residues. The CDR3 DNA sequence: TGTGCCAGCTCACCTCTGCACACCCCAGAGAACTATGGCTACACCTTC. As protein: CASSPLHTPENYGYTF.

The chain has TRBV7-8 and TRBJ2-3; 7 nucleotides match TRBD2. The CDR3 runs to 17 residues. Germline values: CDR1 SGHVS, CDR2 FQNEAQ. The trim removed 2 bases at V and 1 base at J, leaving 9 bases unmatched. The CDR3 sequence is CASSLIPLAGGTDTQYF. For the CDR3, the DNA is TGTGCCAGCAGCTTAATCCCATTGGCGGGAGGCACAGATACGCAGTATTTT.

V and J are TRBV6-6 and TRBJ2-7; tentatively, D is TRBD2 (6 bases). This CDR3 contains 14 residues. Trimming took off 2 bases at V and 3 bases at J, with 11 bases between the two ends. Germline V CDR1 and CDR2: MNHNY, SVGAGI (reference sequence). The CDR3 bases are TGTGCCAGCAGTTACATCGCGGGAAACTACGAGCAGTACTTC. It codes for CASSYIAGNYEQYF.

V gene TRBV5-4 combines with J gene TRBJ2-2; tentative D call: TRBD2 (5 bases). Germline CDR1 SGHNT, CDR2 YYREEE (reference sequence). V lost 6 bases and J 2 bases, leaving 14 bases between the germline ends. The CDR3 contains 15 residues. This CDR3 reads CASTTEGRNTGELFF. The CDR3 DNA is TGTGCCAGCACCACCGAGGGCAGAAACACCGGGGAGCTGTTTTTT.

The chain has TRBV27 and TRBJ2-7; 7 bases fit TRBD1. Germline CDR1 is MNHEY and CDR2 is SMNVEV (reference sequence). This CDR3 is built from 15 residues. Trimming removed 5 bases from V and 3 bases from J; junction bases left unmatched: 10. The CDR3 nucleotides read TGTGCCAGCAGTGACTTGGACAGGCTTAGCTACGAGCAGTACTTC. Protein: CASSDLDRLSYEQYF.

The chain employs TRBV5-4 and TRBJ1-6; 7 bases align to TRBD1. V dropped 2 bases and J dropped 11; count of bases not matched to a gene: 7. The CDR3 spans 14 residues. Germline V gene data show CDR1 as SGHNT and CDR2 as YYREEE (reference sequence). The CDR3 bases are TGTGCCAGCAGCTTCGGGACAGCCGGGACACCCCTCCACTTT. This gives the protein CASSFGTAGTPLHF.